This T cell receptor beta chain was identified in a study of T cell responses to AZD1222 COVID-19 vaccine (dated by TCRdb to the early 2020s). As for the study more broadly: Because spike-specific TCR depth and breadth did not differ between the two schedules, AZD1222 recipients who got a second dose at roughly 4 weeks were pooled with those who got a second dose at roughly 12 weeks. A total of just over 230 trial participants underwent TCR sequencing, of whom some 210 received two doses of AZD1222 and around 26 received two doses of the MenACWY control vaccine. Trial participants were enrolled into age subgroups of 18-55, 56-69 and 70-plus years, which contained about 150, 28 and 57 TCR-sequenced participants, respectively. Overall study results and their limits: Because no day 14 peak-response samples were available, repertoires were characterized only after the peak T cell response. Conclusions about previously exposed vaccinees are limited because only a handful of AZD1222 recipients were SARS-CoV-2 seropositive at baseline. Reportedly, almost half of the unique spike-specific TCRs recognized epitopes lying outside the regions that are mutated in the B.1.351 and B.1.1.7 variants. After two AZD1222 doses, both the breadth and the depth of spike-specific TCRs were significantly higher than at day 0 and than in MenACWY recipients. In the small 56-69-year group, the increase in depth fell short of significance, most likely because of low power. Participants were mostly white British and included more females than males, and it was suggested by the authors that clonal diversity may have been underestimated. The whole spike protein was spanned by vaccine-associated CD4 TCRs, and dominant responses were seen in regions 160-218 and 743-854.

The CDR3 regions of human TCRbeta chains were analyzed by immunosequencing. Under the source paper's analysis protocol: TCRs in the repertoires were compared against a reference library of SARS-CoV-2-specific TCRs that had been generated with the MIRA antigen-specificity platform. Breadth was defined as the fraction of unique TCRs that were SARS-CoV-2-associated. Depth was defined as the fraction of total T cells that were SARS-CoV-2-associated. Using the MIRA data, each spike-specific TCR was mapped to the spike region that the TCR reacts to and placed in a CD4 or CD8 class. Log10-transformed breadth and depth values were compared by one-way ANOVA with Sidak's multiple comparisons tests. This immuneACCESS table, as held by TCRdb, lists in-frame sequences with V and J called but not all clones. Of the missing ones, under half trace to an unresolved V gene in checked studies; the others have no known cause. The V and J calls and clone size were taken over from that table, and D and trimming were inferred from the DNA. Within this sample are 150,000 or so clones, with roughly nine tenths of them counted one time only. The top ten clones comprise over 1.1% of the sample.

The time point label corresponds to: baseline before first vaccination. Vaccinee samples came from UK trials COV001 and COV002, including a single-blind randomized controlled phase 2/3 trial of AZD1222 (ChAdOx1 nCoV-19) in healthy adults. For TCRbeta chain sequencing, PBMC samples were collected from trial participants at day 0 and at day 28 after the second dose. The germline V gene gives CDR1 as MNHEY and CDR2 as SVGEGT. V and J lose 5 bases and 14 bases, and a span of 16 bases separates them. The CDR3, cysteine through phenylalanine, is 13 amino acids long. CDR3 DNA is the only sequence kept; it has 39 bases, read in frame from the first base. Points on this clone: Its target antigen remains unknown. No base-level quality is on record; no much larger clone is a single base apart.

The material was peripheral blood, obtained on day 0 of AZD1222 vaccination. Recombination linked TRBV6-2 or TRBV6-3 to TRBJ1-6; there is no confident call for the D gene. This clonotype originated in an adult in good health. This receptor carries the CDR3 CASSTPQFRTLHF. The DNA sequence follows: TGTGCCAGCAGTACACCACAGTTCCGTACCCTCCACTTT.